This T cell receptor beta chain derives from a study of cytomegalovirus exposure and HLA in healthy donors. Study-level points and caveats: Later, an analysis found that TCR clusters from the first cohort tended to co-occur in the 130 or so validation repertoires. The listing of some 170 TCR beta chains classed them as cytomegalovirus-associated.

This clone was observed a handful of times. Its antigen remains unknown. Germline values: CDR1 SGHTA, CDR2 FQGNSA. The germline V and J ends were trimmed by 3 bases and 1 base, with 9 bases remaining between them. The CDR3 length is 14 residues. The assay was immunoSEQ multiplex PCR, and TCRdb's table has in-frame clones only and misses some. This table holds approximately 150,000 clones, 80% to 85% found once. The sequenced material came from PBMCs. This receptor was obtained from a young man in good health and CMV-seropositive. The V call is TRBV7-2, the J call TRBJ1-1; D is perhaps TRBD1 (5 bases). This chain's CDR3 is CASSFSTANTEAFF. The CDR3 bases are TGTGCCAGCAGCTTCTCGACAGCGAACACTGAAGCTTTCTTT.